This TCR beta chain is from a study of OX40 agonist ivuxolimab in advanced cancers. Looking at the study overall: Clinicians treated patients with ivuxolimab, an agonistic anti-OX40 (CD134) antibody. Checkpoint inhibitors had been given previously to 40% of patients.

If patients had autoimmune disease history or systemic immunosuppression, they were excluded. This clone showed up just once. V was shortened by 5 bases and J by 0 bases, with 13 bases between the two germline ends. Germline CDR1 SQVTM, CDR2 ANQGSEA. This CDR3 is built from 14 residues. Assay used: immunoSEQ multiplex PCR; TCRdb lists only in-frame clones, some missing. The sample consists of around 99,000 clones, under 95% of them appearing once. This receptor was obtained from an adult with an advanced solid tumor such as melanoma, head and neck, liver or kidney cancer. V usage is TRBV29-1 and J usage is TRBJ1-1; D is perhaps TRBD1 (6 bases). Here the sequenced sample was CD4+ or CD8+ T cells sorted from blood, taken in a trial of the OX40 agonist ivuxolimab. The CDR3 region is CSVRGGLLNTEAFF. The CDR3 region has the DNA TGCAGCGTTCGGGGGGGCTTACTGAACACTGAAGCTTTCTTT.